This TCR beta chain is from a study of identical twins. The V end lost 5 bases, the J end lost 6 bases, and 14 bases lay between the germline ends. This CDR3 is 13 amino acids long. This clonotype was counted only a few times. Its antigen is undetermined. Overall study results and limits: Sequences that were out-of-frame, alpha and twin-shared displayed an excess of low generation probability. Possibly, invariant MAIT and iNKT cells partly confounded zero-insertion analyses.

TCRdb analysed the 5' RACE reads with MiXCR anew, one entry per CDR3 protein. The table shows 350,000 to 400,000 distinct CDR3 sequences, with about 10% occurring only once. This TCR derives from a woman aged 50 to 60 in good health. V usage is TRBV12-3 or TRBV12-4 and J usage is TRBJ2-7; D is possibly TRBD2 (6 bases). Sample: naive T cells sorted from blood. The CDR3 is CASSLPGVREQYF. The CDR3 region has the DNA TGTGCCAGCAGTCTCCCGGGGGTCCGCGAGCAGTACTTC.